A single sample gave rise to the 4 T cell receptor beta chains below, sequenced in a study of blood T cells in healthy people across ages. Using a J-beta primer mix together with a sample-barcoded 5' primer, a second PCR was run for about 6 to 12 cycles. TCRdb re-analysed the 5' RACE reads in MiXCR, keeping a single row per CDR3 protein. This repertoire shows more than 1.4 million distinct CDR3 sequences, 35% to 45% found once; its top ten account for 7.9%. Sequencing used blood. The receptor source for this set is a woman aged 18-30 years in good health.

J is TRBJ1-2 and V is TRBV29-1, with D hard to call. V was trimmed by 2 bases and J by 2 bases, leaving 12 bases between them. CDR1 and CDR2 (germline): SQVTM, ANQGSEA. The CDR3 is 14 residues long. CDR3 DNA: TGCAGCGTTGAATATAATGTCGGAAACTATGGCTACACCTTC. As protein: CSVEYNVGNYGYTF.

This chain links TRBV18 with TRBJ1-1; D uncertain. Trimming shortened V by 3 bases and J by 6 bases, and 11 bases separated the two germline ends. The CDR3 has 13 residues. Germline loops: CDR1 KGHSH, CDR2 LQKENI. CDR3 loop: CASSPGNGPEAFF. CDR3 nucleotide sequence: TGTGCCAGCTCACCCGGTAATGGCCCTGAAGCTTTCTTT.

This clonotype was observed a single time. The CDR3 loop is CATSRDRTVGETQYF. Here the CDR3 DNA reads TGTGCCACCAGCAGAGATCGGACAGTCGGAGAGACCCAGTACTTC. The chain recombines TRBV15 with TRBJ2-4, with D possibly TRBD1 on 6 matching bases. The DNA end is a closer match to TRBJ2-5, so the J assignment may be wrong. The CDR3 totals 15 residues. Germline CDR1 LNHNV, CDR2 YYDKDF (reference sequence).

This clonotype was found a few times. The chain has TRBV12-3 or TRBV12-4 and TRBJ2-1; D possibly uses TRBD1 or TRBD2 (5 bases each). V lost 8 bases to trimming and J lost 8 bases, with 16 bases between them. The CDR3 runs to 13 residues. This CDR3 is CASGLYRSHEQFF. CDR3 nucleotides: TGTGCCAGCGGACTCTACAGGAGCCATGAGCAGTTCTTC.